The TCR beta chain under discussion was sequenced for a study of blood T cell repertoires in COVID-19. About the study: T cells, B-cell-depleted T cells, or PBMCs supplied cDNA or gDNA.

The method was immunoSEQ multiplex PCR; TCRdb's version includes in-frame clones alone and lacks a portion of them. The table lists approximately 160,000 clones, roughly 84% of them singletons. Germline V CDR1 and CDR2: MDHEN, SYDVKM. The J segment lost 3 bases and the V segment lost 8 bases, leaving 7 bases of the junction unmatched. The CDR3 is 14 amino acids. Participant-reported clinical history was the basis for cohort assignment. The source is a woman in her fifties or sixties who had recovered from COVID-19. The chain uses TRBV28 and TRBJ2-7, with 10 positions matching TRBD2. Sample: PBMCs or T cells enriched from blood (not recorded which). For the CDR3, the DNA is TGTGCCAGCCTTAGACTAGCGGGCGTCTACGAGCAGTACTTC. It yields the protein CASLRLAGVYEQYF.